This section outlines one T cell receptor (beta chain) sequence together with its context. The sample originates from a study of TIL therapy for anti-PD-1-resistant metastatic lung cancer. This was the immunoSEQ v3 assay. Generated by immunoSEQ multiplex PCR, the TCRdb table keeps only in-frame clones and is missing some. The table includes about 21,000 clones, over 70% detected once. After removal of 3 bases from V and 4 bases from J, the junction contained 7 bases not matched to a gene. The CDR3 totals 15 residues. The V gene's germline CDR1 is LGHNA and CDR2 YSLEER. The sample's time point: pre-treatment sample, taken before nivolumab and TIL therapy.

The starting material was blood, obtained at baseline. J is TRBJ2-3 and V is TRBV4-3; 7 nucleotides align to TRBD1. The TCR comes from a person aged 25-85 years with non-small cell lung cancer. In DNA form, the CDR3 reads TGCGCCAGCAGCCAGAACAGGGGCCCTGCAGATACGCAGTATTTT. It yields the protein CASSQNRGPADTQYF.